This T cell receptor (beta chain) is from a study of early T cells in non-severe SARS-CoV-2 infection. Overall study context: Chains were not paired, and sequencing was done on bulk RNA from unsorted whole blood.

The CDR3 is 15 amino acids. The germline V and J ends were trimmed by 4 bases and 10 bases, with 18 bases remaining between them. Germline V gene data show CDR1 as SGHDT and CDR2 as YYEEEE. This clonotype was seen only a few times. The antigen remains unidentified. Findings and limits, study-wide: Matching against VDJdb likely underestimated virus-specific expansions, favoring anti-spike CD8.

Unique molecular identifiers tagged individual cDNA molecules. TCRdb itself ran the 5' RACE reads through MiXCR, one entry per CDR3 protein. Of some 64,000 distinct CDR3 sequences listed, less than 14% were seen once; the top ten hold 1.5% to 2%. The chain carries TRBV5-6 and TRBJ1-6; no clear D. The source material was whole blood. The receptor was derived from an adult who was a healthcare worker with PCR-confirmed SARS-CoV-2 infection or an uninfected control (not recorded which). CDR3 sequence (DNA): TGTGCCAGCAGCCGCGAGGAGGGCCCGGGATCACCCCTCCACTTT. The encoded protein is CASSREEGPGSPLHF.